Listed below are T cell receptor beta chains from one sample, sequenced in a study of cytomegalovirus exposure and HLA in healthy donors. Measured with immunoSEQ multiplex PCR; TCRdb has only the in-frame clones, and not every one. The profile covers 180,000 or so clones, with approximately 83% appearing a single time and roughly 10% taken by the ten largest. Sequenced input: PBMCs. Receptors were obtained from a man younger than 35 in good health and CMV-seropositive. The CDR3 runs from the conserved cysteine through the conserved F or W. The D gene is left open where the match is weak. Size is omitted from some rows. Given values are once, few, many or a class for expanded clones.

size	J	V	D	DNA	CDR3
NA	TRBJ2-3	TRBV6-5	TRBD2	TGTGCCAGCAGCGACTTGACTAGCGGGGGAGATACGCAGTATTTT	CASSDLTSGGDTQYF
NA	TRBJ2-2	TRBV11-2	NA	TGTGCCAGCAGCCTCCAGGTATCGGAGCTGTTTTTT	CASSLQVSELFF
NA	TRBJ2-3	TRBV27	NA	TGTGCCAGCAGTTTAAAGCGCACAGATACGCAGTATTTT	CASSLKRTDTQYF
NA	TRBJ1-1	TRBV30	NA	TGTGCCTGGAGTGAAAGCGGGGGGCCGACTGAAGCTTTCTTT	CAWSESGGPTEAFF
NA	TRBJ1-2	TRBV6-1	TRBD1	TGTGCCAGCAGTGGACTGGGACAGAACTATGGCTACACCTTC	CASSGLGQNYGYTF
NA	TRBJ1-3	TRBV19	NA	TGTGCCAGTAGTCACGGCTCTGGAAACACCATATATTTT	CASSHGSGNTIYF
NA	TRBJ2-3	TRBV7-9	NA	TGTTCCAGCAGCTTAGGGCGGGATACGCAGTATTTT	CSSSLGRDTQYF
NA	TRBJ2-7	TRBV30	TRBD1	TGTGCCTGGAATCAGGACAGGGCCGAGCAGTACTTC	CAWNQDRAEQYF
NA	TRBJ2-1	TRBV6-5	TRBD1	TGTGCCAGCAGTTACTGGGGACAGGGGGCCGATGAGCAGTTCTTC	CASSYWGQGADEQFF
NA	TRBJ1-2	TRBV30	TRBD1	TGTGCCTGGAGTACCGGGACAGGGTTTAACTATGGCTACACCTTC	CAWSTGTGFNYGYTF
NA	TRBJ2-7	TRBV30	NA	TGTGCCTGGAGTGGCAGCCTGGCGGGGGCCGGGGAGCAGTACTTC	CAWSGSLAGAGEQYF
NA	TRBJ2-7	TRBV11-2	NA	TGTGCCAGCAGCTTAGTTCGGCGGACAGATATCAGCTCCTACGAGCAGTACTTC	CASSLVRRTDISSYEQYF
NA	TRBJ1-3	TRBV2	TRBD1	TGTGCCAGCAGGGACAGGGCTAACACCATATATTTT	CASRDRANTIYF
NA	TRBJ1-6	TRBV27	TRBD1	TGTGCCAGCAATAGGGGGCTTATGAGCTCCTATAATTCACCCCTCCACTTT	CASNRGLMSSYNSPLHF
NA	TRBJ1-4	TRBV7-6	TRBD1	TGTGCCAGCAGCTCCTGGGACAGGGGATATGAAAAACTGTTTTTT	CASSSWDRGYEKLFF
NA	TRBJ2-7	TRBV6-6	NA	TGTGCCAGCAGTTGGACAGACTACGAGCAGTACTTC	CASSWTDYEQYF
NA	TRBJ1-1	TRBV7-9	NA	TGTGCCAGCCTCTACGCAGGGGAGAGCACTGAAGCTTTCTTT	CASLYAGESTEAFF
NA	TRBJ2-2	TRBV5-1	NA	TGCGCCAGCAGAGGACAGATCGCGGACGGGGAGCTGTTTTTT	CASRGQIADGELFF
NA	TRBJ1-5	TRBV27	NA	TGTGCCAGCAGCAAACAGGGAGGGGTCGACCTCCAGCCCCAGCATTTT	CASSKQGGVDLQPQHF
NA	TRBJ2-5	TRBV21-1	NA	TGTGCCAGCAGCAACCCCTCAGTGGGCGCTGGGGAGACCCAGTACTTC	CASSNPSVGAGETQYF
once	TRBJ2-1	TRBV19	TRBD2	TGTGCCAGTAGCGGGCTACTAGCGGGGATACACAATGAGCAGTTCTTC	CASSGLLAGIHNEQFF
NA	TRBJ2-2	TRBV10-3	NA	TGTGCCATCAGGACTAGCACCGGGGAGCTGTTTTTT	CAIRTSTGELFF
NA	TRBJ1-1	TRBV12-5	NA	TGTGCTAGTGGTTTCCCTCTTTCGGGGACTGAAGCTTTCTTT	CASGFPLSGTEAFF
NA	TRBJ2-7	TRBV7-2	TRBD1	TGTGCCAGCAGCGTCGGACAGGGGGGGTACGAGCAGTACTTC	CASSVGQGGYEQYF
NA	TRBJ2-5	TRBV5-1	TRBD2	TGCGCCAGCAGCTTCCTGACTAGCGGGGGAGGTCAAGAGACCCAGTACTTC	CASSFLTSGGGQETQYF
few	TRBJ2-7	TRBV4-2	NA	TGTGCCAGCAGCCTCGACAGATTCCAATACGAGCAGTACTTC	CASSLDRFQYEQYF
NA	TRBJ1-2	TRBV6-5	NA	TGTGCCAGCAGACAGGGAGACTATGGCTACACCTTC	CASRQGDYGYTF
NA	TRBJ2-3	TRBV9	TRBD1	TGTGCCAGCAGCATCAGTCAGGGGGGCACAGATACGCAGTATTTT	CASSISQGGTDTQYF
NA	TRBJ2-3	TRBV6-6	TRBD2	TGTGCCAGCAGTATAGCGGGGGGGCTTGATACGCAGTATTTT	CASSIAGGLDTQYF
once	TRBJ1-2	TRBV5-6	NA	TGTGCCAGCAGTTTCCGAGGGTTGGCCCATTTTCGGGGCTATGGCTACACCTTC	CASSFRGLAHFRGYGYTF
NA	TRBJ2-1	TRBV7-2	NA	TGTGCCAGCAGCTTGGACCGGGAGAATGAGCAGTTCTTC	CASSLDRENEQFF
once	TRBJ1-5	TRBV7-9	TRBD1	TGTTCCAGCAGCTCCTCCGACAGGGGTGGCAATCAGCCCCAGCATTTT	CSSSSSDRGGNQPQHF
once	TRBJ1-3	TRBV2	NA	TGTGCCAGCAGGAACCTGACAGAGTCTGGAAACACCATATATTTT	CASRNLTESGNTIYF